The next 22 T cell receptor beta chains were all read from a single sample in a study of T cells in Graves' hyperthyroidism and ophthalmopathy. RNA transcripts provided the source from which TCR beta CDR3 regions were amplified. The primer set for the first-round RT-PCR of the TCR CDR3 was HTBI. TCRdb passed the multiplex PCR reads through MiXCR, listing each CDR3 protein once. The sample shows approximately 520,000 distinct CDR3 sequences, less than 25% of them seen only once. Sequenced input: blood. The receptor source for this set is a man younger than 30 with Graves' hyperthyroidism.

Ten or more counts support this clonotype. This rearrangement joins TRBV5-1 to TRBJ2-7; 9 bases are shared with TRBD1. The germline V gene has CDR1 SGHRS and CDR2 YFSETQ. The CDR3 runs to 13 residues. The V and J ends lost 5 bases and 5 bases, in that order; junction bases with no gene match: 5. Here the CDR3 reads CASSWTGVDEQYF. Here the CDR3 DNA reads TGCGCCAGCAGTTGGACAGGGGTCGACGAGCAGTACTTC.

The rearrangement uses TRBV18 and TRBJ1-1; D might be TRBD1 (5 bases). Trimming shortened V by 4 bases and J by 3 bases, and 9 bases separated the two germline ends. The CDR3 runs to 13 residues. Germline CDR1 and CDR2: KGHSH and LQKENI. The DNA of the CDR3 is TGTGCCAGCTCACAGGGGAAGGACACTGAAGCTTTCTTT. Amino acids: CASSQGKDTEAFF. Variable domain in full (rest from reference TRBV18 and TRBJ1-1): NAGVMQNPRHLVRRRGQEARLRCSPMKGHSHVYWYRQLPEEGLKFMVYLQKENIIDESGMPKERFSAEFPKEGPSILRIQQVVRGDSAAYFCASSQGKDTEAFFGQGTRLTVV.

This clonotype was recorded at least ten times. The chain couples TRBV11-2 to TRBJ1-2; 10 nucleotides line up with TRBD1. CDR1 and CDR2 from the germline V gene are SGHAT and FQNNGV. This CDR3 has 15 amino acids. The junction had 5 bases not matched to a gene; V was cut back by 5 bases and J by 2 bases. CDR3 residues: CASSPDRGPNYGYTF. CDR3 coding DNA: TGTGCCAGCAGCCCCGACAGGGGGCCCAACTATGGCTACACCTTC.

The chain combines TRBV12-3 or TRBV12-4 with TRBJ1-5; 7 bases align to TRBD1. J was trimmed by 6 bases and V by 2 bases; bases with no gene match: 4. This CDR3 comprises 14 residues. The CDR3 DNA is TGTGCCAGCAGTTTAATGGCAGGGGGTCAGCCCCAGCATTTT. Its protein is CASSLMAGGQPQHF.

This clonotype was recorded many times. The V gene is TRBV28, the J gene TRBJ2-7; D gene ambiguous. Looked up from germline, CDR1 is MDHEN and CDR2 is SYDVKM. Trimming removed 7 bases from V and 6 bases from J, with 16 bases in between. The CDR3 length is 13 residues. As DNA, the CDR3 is TGTGCCAGCACGGACCGGTTGATCGGCGAGCAGTACTTC. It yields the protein CASTDRLIGEQYF.

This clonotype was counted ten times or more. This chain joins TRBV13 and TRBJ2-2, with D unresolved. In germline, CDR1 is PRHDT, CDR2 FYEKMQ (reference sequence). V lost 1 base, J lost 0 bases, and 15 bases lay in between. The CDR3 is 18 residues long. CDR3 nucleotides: TGTGCCAGCAGCTTAGAGGGCAGATTAACCGCGAACACCGGGGAGCTGTTTTTT. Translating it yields CASSLEGRLTANTGELFF. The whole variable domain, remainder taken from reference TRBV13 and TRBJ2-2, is AAGVIQSPRHLIKEKRETATLKCYPIPRHDTVYWYQQGPGQDPQFLISFYEKMQSDKGSIPDRFSAQQFSDYHSELNMSSLELGDSALYFCASSLEGRLTANTGELFFGEGSRLTVL.

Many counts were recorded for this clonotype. The CDR3 here is CASSANRGGEAFF. The CDR3 DNA sequence: TGCGCCAGCAGCGCTAACAGGGGTGGTGAAGCTTTCTTT. The chain joins TRBV10-1 to TRBJ1-1; 7 bases match TRBD1. Unmatched junction bases numbered 8, after V lost 6 bases and J lost 7 bases. The CDR3 loop spans 13 amino acids. Looked up from germline, CDR1 is WNHNN and CDR2 is SYGVQD (reference sequence).

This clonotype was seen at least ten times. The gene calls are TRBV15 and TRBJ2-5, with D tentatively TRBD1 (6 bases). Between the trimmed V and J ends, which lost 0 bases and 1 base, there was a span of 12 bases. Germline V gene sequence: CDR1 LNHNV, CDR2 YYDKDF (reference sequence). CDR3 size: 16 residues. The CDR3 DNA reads TGTGCCACCAGCAGAGATTGGGACACGAGCCAAGAGACCCAGTACTTC. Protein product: CATSRDWDTSQETQYF.

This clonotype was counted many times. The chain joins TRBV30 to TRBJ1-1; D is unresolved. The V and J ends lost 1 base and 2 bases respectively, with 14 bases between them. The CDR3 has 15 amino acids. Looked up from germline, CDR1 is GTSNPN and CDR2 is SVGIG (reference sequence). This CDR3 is CAWSAPHHANTEAFF. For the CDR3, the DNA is TGTGCCTGGAGTGCCCCGCACCACGCTAACACTGAAGCTTTCTTT.

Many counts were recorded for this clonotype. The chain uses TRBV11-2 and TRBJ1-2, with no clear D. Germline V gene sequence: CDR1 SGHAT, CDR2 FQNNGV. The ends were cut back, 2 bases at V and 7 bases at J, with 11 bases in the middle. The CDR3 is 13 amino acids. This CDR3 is CASSLRGGPGYTF. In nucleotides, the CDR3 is TGTGCCAGCAGCTTACGAGGAGGACCTGGCTACACCTTC.

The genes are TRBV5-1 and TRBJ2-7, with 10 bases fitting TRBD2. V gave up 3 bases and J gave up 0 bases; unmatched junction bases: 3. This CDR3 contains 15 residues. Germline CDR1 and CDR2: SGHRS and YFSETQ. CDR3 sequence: CASSSGLADSYEQYF. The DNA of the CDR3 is TGCGCCAGCAGCTCCGGACTAGCGGACTCCTACGAGCAGTACTTC.

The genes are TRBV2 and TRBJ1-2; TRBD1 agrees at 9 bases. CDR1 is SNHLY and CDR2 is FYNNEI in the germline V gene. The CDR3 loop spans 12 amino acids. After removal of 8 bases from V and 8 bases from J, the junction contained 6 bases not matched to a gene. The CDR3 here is CASAGTGRGYTF. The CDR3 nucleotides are TGTGCCAGCGCGGGGACAGGGCGAGGCTACACCTTC.

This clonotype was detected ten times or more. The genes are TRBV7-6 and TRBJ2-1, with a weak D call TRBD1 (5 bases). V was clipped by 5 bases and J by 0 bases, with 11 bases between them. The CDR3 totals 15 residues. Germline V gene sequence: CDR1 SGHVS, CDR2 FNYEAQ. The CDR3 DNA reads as TGTGCCAGCAGCCAAGGACATAACTCCTACAATGAGCAGTTCTTC. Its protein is CASSQGHNSYNEQFF.

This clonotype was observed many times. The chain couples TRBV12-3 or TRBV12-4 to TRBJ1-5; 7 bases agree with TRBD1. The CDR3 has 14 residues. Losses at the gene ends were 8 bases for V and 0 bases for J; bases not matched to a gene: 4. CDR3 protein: CASRDRYSNQPQHF. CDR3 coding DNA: TGTGCCAGCCGGGACAGATATAGCAATCAGCCCCAGCATTTT.

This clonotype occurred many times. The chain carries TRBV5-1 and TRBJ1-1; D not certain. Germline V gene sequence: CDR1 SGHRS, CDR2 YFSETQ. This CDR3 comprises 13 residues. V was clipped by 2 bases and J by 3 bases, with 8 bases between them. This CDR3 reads CASSFQADTEAFF. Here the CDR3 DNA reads TGCGCCAGCAGCTTCCAGGCCGACACTGAAGCTTTCTTT.

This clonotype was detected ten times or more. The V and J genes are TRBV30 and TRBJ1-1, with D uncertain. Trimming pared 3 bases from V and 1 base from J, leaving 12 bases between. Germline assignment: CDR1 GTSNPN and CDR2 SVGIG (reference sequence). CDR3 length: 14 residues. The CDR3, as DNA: TGTGCCTGGAGGCAATCGAACTCGAACACTGAAGCTTTCTTT. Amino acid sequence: CAWRQSNSNTEAFF.

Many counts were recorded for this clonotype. CDR3 loop: CASSYTGGETQYF. CDR3 in DNA: TGTGCCAGCAGTTACACGGGAGGGGAGACCCAGTACTTC. V and J are TRBV6-5 and TRBJ2-5; 8 nucleotides align to TRBD2. Trimming cost V 2 bases and J 5 bases; bases outside gene matches: 1. The germline gives CDR1 MNHEY, CDR2 SVGAGI. This CDR3 comprises 13 residues.

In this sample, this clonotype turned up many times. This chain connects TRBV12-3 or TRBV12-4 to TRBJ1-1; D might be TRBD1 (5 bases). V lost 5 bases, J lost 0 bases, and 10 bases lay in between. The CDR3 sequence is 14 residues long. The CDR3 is CASSPQALNTEAFF. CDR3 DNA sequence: TGTGCCAGCAGTCCACAGGCTCTGAACACTGAAGCTTTCTTT.

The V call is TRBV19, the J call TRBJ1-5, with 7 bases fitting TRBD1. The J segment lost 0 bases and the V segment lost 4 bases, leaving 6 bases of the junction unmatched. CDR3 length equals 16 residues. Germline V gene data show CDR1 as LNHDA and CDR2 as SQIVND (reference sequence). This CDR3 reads CASSRGQAYSNQPQHF. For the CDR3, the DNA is TGTGCCAGTAGTAGAGGACAGGCGTATAGCAATCAGCCCCAGCATTTT.

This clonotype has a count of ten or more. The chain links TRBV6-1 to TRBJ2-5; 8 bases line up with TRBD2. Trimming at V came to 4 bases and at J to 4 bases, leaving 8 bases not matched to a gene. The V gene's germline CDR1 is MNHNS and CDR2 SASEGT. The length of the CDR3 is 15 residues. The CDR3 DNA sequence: TGTGCCAGCAGTGGCGCCGGGGGGGAGCGAGAGACCCAGTACTTC. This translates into CASSGAGGERETQYF.

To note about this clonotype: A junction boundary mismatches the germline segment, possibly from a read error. The CDR3 coding sequence is TGTGCCAGCAGGGGGGACATCGGGCCCTACGATCAGTACTTC. Its protein product is CASRGDIGPYDQYF. The V call is TRBV6-1, the J call TRBJ2-7; D is possibly TRBD1 (6 bases). The CDR3 is made up of 14 amino acids. Germline CDR1 reads MNHNS; CDR2 reads SASEGT.

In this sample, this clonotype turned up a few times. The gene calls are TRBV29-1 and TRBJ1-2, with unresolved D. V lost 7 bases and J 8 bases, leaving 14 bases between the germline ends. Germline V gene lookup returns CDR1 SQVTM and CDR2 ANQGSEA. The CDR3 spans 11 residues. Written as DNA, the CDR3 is TGCAGCGAGTCGGAACCGGGGGGCTACACCTTC. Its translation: CSESEPGGYTF.